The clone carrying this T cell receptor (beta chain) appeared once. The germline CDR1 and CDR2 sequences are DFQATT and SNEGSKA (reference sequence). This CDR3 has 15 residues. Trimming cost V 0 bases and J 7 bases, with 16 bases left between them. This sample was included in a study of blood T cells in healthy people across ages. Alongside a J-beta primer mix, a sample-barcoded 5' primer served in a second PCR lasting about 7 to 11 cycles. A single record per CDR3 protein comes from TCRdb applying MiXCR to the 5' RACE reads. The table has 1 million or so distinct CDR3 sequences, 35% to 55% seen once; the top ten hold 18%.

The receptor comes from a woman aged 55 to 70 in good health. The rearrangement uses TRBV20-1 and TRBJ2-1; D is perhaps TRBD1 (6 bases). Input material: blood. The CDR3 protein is CSAREPRGGANEQFF. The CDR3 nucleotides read TGCAGTGCTAGAGAACCCAGGGGCGGCGCAAATGAGCAGTTCTTC.